Listed here are 8 T cell receptor beta chains from one sample, sequenced in a study of blood T cells in healthy people across ages. PCR was performed a second time for about 6 to 12 cycles using a sample-barcoded 5' primer and a J-beta primer mix. TCRdb passed the 5' RACE reads through MiXCR, listing each CDR3 protein once. The table records 780,000 or so distinct CDR3 sequences, more than 55% of them present only once. Sequencing input: blood. The receptors come from a middle-aged man in good health.

The chain joins TRBV20-1 to TRBJ2-3, with D perhaps matching TRBD2 (6 bases). Germline CDR1 and CDR2: DFQATT and SNEGSKA (reference sequence). CDR3 length equals 12 residues. Deletions cut 7 bases from V and 7 bases from J, with 15 bases between. The CDR3 protein is CSGLAVRYTQYF. In nucleotides, the CDR3 is TGCAGTGGGTTAGCGGTCCGTTATACGCAGTATTTT.

In its sample, this clonotype was seen a few times. The V and J genes are TRBV4-2 and TRBJ2-6, with a weak D call TRBD1 (5 bases). The CDR3 is 18 amino acids. Trimming took 0 bases from V and 0 from J, leaving 12 bases between them. The germline V gene has CDR1 LGHNA and CDR2 YNFKEQ. The CDR3 here is CASSQDQQGSSGANVLTF. For the CDR3, the DNA is TGTGCCAGCAGCCAAGACCAGCAGGGCAGCTCTGGGGCCAACGTCCTGACTTTC.

The chain carries TRBV12-3 or TRBV12-4 and TRBJ2-7; 8 bases line up with TRBD1. The J segment lost 0 bases and the V segment lost 6 bases, leaving 7 bases of the junction unmatched. The CDR3 is 15 amino acids. The CDR3 region has the DNA TGTGCCAGCAGGCCCACAGGGGGAAGCTCCTACGAGCAGTACTTC. The encoded protein is CASRPTGGSSYEQYF.

The chain recombines TRBV7-2 with TRBJ2-5; no definite D call. Trimming took 2 bases from V and 4 from J, leaving 8 bases between them. In germline, CDR1 is SGHTA, CDR2 FQGNSA. This CDR3 has 13 residues. As DNA, the CDR3 is TGTGCCAGCAGCTTAATACGTGCAGAGACCCAGTACTTC. Encoded protein: CASSLIRAETQYF.

In its sample, this clonotype was seen a few times. V gene TRBV27 combines with J gene TRBJ2-3, with a tentative D call TRBD1 (5 bases). The CDR3 has 16 residues. Trimming removed 3 bases at V and 0 bases at J, with 13 bases between. Germline V lookup: CDR1 MNHEY, CDR2 SMNVEV (reference sequence). DNA for the CDR3: TGTGCCAGCAGTTTGTTTCAGGGCTTAAGCACAGATACGCAGTATTTT. It encodes CASSLFQGLSTDTQYF.

The chain carries TRBV28 and TRBJ1-2; TRBD1 is a possible D gene (5 bases). The germline gives CDR1 MDHEN, CDR2 SYDVKM. V lost 5 bases and J lost 4, with 14 bases in between. The length of the CDR3 is 14 residues. The CDR3 here is CASSREGFGYGYTF. In DNA, the CDR3 is TGTGCCAGCAGTAGGGAGGGGTTCGGCTATGGCTACACCTTC.

The chain is built from TRBV15 and TRBJ1-1; D is ambiguous. The CDR3 has 14 amino acids. Trimming shortened V by 0 bases and J by 3 bases, and 8 bases separated the two germline ends. Germline V lookup: CDR1 LNHNV, CDR2 YYDKDF (reference sequence). The CDR3 spells CATSRDRWDTEAFF. DNA for the CDR3: TGTGCCACCAGCAGAGATAGATGGGACACTGAAGCTTTCTTT.

The chain recombines TRBV20-1 with TRBJ1-5, with 12 bases that match TRBD1. Per germline, CDR1 DFQATT and CDR2 SNEGSKA (reference sequence). The CDR3 is 15 residues long. Trimming removed 8 bases from V and 2 bases from J; junction bases left unmatched: 7. This CDR3 is CSPGQGASGNQPQHF. The CDR3 nucleotides read TGCAGTCCGGGACAGGGGGCTAGTGGCAATCAGCCCCAGCATTTT.